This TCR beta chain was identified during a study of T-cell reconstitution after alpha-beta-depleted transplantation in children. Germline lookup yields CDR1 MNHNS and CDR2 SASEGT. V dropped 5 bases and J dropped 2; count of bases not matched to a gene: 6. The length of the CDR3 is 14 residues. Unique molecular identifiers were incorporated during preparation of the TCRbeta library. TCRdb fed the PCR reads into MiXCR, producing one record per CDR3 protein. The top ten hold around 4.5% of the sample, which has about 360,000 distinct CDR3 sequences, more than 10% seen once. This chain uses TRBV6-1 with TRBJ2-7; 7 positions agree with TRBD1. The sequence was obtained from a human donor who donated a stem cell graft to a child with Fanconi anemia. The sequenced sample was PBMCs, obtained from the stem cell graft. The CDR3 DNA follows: TGTGCCAGCAGTCCGACAGGGAGCACCTACGAGCAGTACGTC. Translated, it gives CASSPTGSTYEQYV.